The entry below gives a single T cell receptor beta chain sequence along with its context. The antigen it recognizes is unknown. No quality values exist for individual bases; no much larger clone is one base distant. The source of the sample is a study of CD8 T cells in Susac syndrome (dated by TCRdb to between 2018 and 2020). Some background on the complete study: Whether CD8+ T cell activation and differentiation in Susac syndrome was antigen driven was tested using repertoire sequencing. CD8+ T cell repertoire clonality was compared between some 12 healthy donors, around 14 Susac syndrome patients and roughly 15 multiple sclerosis patients.

RNA was extracted with the RNeasy kit and roughly 0.5 to 1 ug was reverse transcribed using random hexamers. TCR beta CDR3 regions were amplified with the immunoSEQ multiplex PCR assay covering 54 Vbeta and 13 Jbeta segments. Bias from PCR amplification was corrected by using a synthetic template baseline for primer optimization and for computational correction. The authors' analysis ran thus. Only productive sequences were kept, with reads annotated to V, D and J genes according to IMGT and analyzed in immunoSEQ Analyzer. Clonality was computed as one minus Shannon entropy normalized by log2 of the number of productive unique sequences. Public and private clones were assessed among the 100 most prevalent clones of each patient and control. Susac-specific clones were defined as absent from healthy and MS cohorts, some 1,000 published viral clones and other ImmuneACCESS disease sequences. TCRdb reprocessing: public reads trimmed at Q25 with fastp, clones called with MiXCR, in-frame beta chains kept. All rows with the same CDR3 protein become a single entry with the most common DNA and genes. Here the V and J calls rest on TCRdb's processing, not on the authors' analysis. The sample profile shows about 130,000 distinct CDR3 sequences; roughly 76% of them were found once. The ten largest clones capture 0.45% to 0.6% of the sample.

The paper's findings and limits, for the study overall: The TCR sequencing and HLA analysis was acknowledged to have included a relatively small number of individuals.

V sheds 0 bases and J sheds 0 bases, leaving 7 bases between their ends. Spanning cysteine to phenylalanine, the CDR3 consists of 15 amino acids. Only the CDR3 DNA stays, 45 bases, in frame from base 1. Sequences SGHNT (CDR1) and YYREEE (CDR2) are obtained from the germline V gene (reference sequence). Peripheral blood CD8+ and CD4+ T cells from healthy donors, Susac syndrome patients and multiple sclerosis patients were profiled by high-throughput TCR beta sequencing. Treatment-naive patients with stable or active relapsing-remitting disease fulfilling revised McDonald criteria were used as multiple sclerosis controls. Bulk CD8+ and CD4+ T cells were purified magnetically by negative isolation, whereas CD8+ TEMRA cells were enriched by FACS. Blood was collected in EDTA tubes and processed within 24 hours, with PBMCs isolated through density gradient centrifugation. PBMCs intended for TCR sequencing were cryopreserved in liquid nitrogen and were subsequently thawed in a 37 degrees C water bath. Purity of sorted or isolated CD4+, CD8+ and CD8+ TEMRA cells was at least 90%.

This clonotype originated in a human donor with multiple sclerosis. The sequence links TRBV5-4 to TRBJ1-3; the D segment cannot be called with confidence. The specimen was CD8+ T cells from PBMCs. The CDR3: CASSLGQHSGNTIYF. Here is the DNA: TGTGCCAGCAGCTTGGGACAACACTCTGGAAACACCATATATTTT.